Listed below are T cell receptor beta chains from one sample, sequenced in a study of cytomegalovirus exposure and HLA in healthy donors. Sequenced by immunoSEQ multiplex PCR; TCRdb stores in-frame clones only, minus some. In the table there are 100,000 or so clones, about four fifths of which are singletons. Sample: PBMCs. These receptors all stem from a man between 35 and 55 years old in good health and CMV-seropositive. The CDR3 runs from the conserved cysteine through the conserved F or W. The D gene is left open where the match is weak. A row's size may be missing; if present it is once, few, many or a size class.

CDR3: CAISGTSGGNEQFF; DNA: TGTGCCATCAGTGGGACTAGCGGGGGCAATGAGCAGTTCTTC; J: TRBJ2-1; D: TRBD2; V: TRBV10-3; size: NA
CDR3: CASSIGGQGLYGYTF; DNA: TGTGCCAGTAGTATAGGAGGACAGGGGCTATATGGCTACACCTTC; J: TRBJ1-2; D: TRBD1; V: TRBV19; size: NA
CDR3: CASSERETAEQYF; DNA: TGCGCCAGCAGTGAGAGAGAGACAGCCGAGCAGTACTTC; J: TRBJ2-7; D: NA; V: TRBV10-1; size: NA
CDR3: CASRLQGAAGTEAFF; DNA: TGCGCCAGCAGGTTACAGGGGGCTGCGGGCACTGAAGCTTTCTTT; J: TRBJ1-1; D: TRBD1; V: TRBV5-1; size: once
CDR3: CASSLYGQGIIGGNTIYF; DNA: TGTGCCAGCAGTTTATATGGACAGGGGATCATCGGCGGAAACACCATATATTTT; J: TRBJ1-3; D: TRBD1; V: TRBV28; size: NA
CDR3: CASSDRVGEAFF; DNA: TGCGCCAGCAGCGACAGGGTCGGGGAAGCTTTCTTT; J: TRBJ1-1; D: TRBD1; V: TRBV10-1; size: NA
CDR3: CASSFTGGDGYTF; DNA: TGTGCCAGCAGCTTCACGGGGGGCGATGGCTACACCTTC; J: TRBJ1-2; D: NA; V: TRBV5-6; size: NA
CDR3: CASSPDGRGDNEQFF; DNA: TGTGCCAGCAGCCCCGACGGCAGGGGGGACAATGAGCAGTTCTTC; J: TRBJ2-1; D: NA; V: TRBV5-6; size: NA
CDR3: CASGGVSTEAFF; DNA: TGTGCCAGCGGGGGGGTCTCCACTGAAGCTTTCTTT; J: TRBJ1-1; D: NA; V: TRBV6-6; size: NA
CDR3: CASSLRGDTGAFF; DNA: TGTGCCAGCAGCTTGAGAGGGGACACTGGAGCTTTCTTT; J: TRBJ1-1; D: NA; V: TRBV7-9; size: NA
CDR3: CASSQGLAGDGSYEQYF; DNA: TGTGCCAGCAGTCAGGGACTAGCGGGAGATGGCTCCTACGAGCAGTACTTC; J: TRBJ2-7; D: TRBD2; V: TRBV7-6; size: NA
CDR3: CASSSFTDTQYF; DNA: TGTGCCAGCAGCTCTTTCACAGATACGCAGTATTTT; J: TRBJ2-3; D: NA; V: TRBV6-5; size: NA
CDR3: CASSERGGTGQPQHF; DNA: TGTGCCAGCAGCGAACGAGGGGGAACGGGTCAGCCCCAGCATTTT; J: TRBJ1-5; D: NA; V: TRBV2; size: NA
CDR3: CASSLVGDSFYGYTF; DNA: TGCGCCAGCAGCTTGGTGGGGGACAGCTTCTATGGCTACACCTTC; J: TRBJ1-2; D: TRBD1; V: TRBV5-1; size: NA
CDR3: CASSPGQGNTEAFF; DNA: TGTGCCAGCTCACCCGGACAGGGCAACACTGAAGCTTTCTTT; J: TRBJ1-1; D: TRBD1; V: TRBV18; size: once
CDR3: CASSSSGTVGEKLFF; DNA: TGCGCCAGCAGCTCATCCGGGACAGTCGGTGAAAAACTGTTTTTT; J: TRBJ1-4; D: TRBD1; V: TRBV5-1; size: NA
CDR3: CASRPRTGGATEAFF; DNA: TGTGCCAGCAGGCCTCGTACAGGGGGGGCCACTGAAGCTTTCTTT; J: TRBJ1-1; D: TRBD1; V: TRBV6-5; size: NA
CDR3: CASSYSSTGRSYEQYF; DNA: TGTGCCAGCAGTTACTCGTCGACAGGGCGTTCCTACGAGCAGTACTTC; J: TRBJ2-7; D: TRBD1; V: TRBV6-5; size: NA
CDR3: CSVGTGGKTQYF; DNA: TGCAGCGTAGGGACAGGGGGAAAGACCCAGTACTTC; J: TRBJ2-5; D: TRBD1; V: TRBV29-1; size: NA
CDR3: CATSRGDRGLDTQYF; DNA: TGTGCCACCAGCAGAGGGGACAGGGGGTTGGATACGCAGTATTTT; J: TRBJ2-3; D: TRBD1; V: TRBV15; size: NA
CDR3: CASSLARTNTGELFF; DNA: TGTGCCAGCAGTTTAGCCAGGACAAACACCGGGGAGCTGTTTTTT; J: TRBJ2-2; D: NA; V: TRBV28; size: few
CDR3: CASSTTGGGDSQYF; DNA: TGTGCCAGCAGCACGACAGGGGGCGGGGACAGTCAGTACTTC; J: TRBJ2-4; D: TRBD1; V: TRBV28; size: NA